A single sample gave rise to the 26 T cell receptor beta chains below, sequenced in a study of blood T cells in healthy people across ages. The authors ran a second PCR of about 7 to 11 cycles using a sample-barcoded 5' primer and a J-beta primer mix. One entry per CDR3 protein, called by TCRdb with MiXCR from the 5' RACE reads. The sample lists 850,000 to 1,000,000 distinct CDR3 sequences; about 48% were seen once. Sequencing was done on a sample of blood. The source of these receptors is a man aged 30 to 39 in good health.

This rearrangement joins TRBV28 to TRBJ1-2, with D maybe TRBD1 (6 bases). Trimming removed 9 bases at V and 7 bases at J, with 15 bases between. The CDR3 contains 12 residues. Germline V gives CDR1 MDHEN, CDR2 SYDVKM. The CDR3 bases are TGTGCCAGTATAGGGGGGGCGTCTGGCTACACCTTC. Residues: CASIGGASGYTF.

The V and J genes are TRBV6-2 or TRBV6-3 and TRBJ2-2, with D possibly being TRBD1 (6 bases). Germline values: CDR1 MNHEY, CDR2 SVGEGT. V dropped 2 bases and J dropped 7 bases, with 14 bases sitting between them. The length of the CDR3 is 15 residues. The CDR3 sequence: CASSYSTGFSGELFF. The CDR3 DNA follows: TGTGCCAGCAGTTACAGCACAGGGTTTAGCGGGGAGCTGTTTTTT.

The chain recombines TRBV29-1 with TRBJ2-1; TRBD2 aligns across 7 bases. This CDR3 has 13 residues. Germline CDR1 and CDR2: SQVTM and ANQGSEA. The trim removed 4 bases at V and 9 bases at J, leaving 9 bases unmatched. CDR3 DNA sequence: TGCAGCGTTGCGGGGGGTTTATGGGTTGAGCAGTTCTTC. Translating it yields CSVAGGLWVEQFF.

V and J are TRBV7-2 and TRBJ2-1, with D hard to call. From germline, CDR1 is SGHTA and CDR2 FQGNSA. Trimming took off 6 bases at V and 2 bases at J, with 14 bases between the two ends. This CDR3 contains 15 residues. CDR3: CASREPGRPYNEQFF. In DNA form, the CDR3 reads TGTGCCAGCAGGGAGCCTGGTCGCCCCTACAATGAGCAGTTCTTC.

The rearrangement joins TRBV10-3 to TRBJ1-5; no clear D gene. The CDR3 has 13 residues. Germline CDR1 and CDR2: ENHRY and SYGVKD. V lost 7 bases, J lost 3 bases, and 10 bases lay in between. For the CDR3, the DNA is TGTGCCATCACGGCAGAGTTCAATCAGCCCCAGCATTTT. Its protein product is CAITAEFNQPQHF.

J is TRBJ2-7 and V is TRBV10-3; no reliable D call. Trimming removed 4 bases at V and 2 bases at J, with 12 bases between. The germline V gene encodes CDR1 ENHRY and CDR2 SYGVKD. The CDR3 covers 14 residues. This CDR3 reads CAISAPGRTYEQYF. Written as DNA, the CDR3 is TGTGCCATCAGTGCGCCGGGCAGAACCTACGAGCAGTACTTC.

The gene calls are TRBV28 and TRBJ1-2, with TRBD1 matching 11 bases. The CDR3 runs 19 residues. V shed 3 bases, J shed 5 bases, and the junction held 17 bases outside the gene matches. Germline CDR1 is MDHEN and CDR2 is SYDVKM. The CDR3, as DNA: TGTGCCAGCAGTTTGTTTGCTCTGGGGACAGGGGGGACAAGTTATGGCTACACCTTC. Translating gives CASSLFALGTGGTSYGYTF.

This clonotype was counted only a few times. V is TRBV7-2 and J is TRBJ1-6, with 7 bases fitting TRBD1. Trimming at V came to 6 bases and at J to 7 bases, leaving 6 bases not matched to a gene. The CDR3 length is 14 residues. Germline V CDR1 and CDR2: SGHTA, FQGNSA. CDR3 region: CASSRLQGNSPLHF. CDR3 nucleotides: TGTGCCAGCAGTCGCTTACAGGGGAATTCACCCCTCCACTTT.

In its sample, this clonotype was seen once. The chain employs TRBV12-5 and TRBJ2-3; unclear D gene. Germline values: CDR1 LGHNT, CDR2 FRNRAP. V shed 1 base and J shed 6 bases, with 14 bases lying between them. The CDR3 runs 15 residues. For the CDR3, the DNA is TGTGCTAGTGGTTTGGATCAAGTCTTCGCGGATACGCAGTATTTT. Translating it yields CASGLDQVFADTQYF.

The CDR3 DNA follows: TGTGCCAGCAGTTATGAGTCCACGTCCCATGAGCAGTTCTTC. The encoded protein is CASSYESTSHEQFF. The rearrangement links TRBV6-6 to TRBJ2-1; D is uncertain. The CDR3 runs 14 residues. The V gene's germline CDR1 is MNHNY and CDR2 SVGAGI (reference sequence). V lost 3 bases, J lost 8 bases, and 14 bases lay in between.

The chain recombines TRBV12-3 or TRBV12-4 with TRBJ2-3; D call uncertain. CDR3 size: 13 residues. The V end lost 3 bases, the J end lost 6 bases, and 10 bases lay between the germline ends. CDR3 sequence (DNA): TGTGCCAGCAGTTTGGTGGTCCGCGATACGCAGTATTTT. Translated: CASSLVVRDTQYF.

The chain uses TRBV6-5 and TRBJ2-1; no reliable D call. Between the trimmed V and J ends, which lost 9 bases and 0 bases, there was a span of 9 bases. The germline V gene has CDR1 MNHEY and CDR2 SVGAGI. The CDR3 length is 13 residues. CDR3 in DNA: TGTGCCAGTGCCCTAAGCTCCTACAATGAGCAGTTCTTC. It specifies CASALSSYNEQFF.

This chain links TRBV5-5 with TRBJ1-2; possibly TRBD1 for D (5 bases). The germline V gene has CDR1 SGHKS and CDR2 YYEKEE (reference sequence). CDR3 length equals 14 residues. Trimming left V 2 bases short and J 9 bases short, with 17 bases between. CDR3 in amino acids: CASSFAGPFQSYTF. The CDR3 nucleotides are TGTGCCAGCAGCTTTGCGGGGCCCTTCCAGAGCTACACCTTC.

Only a few counts were recorded for this clonotype. The genes are TRBV6-5 and TRBJ1-2, with D tentatively TRBD1 (5 bases). Germline CDR1 MNHEY, CDR2 SVGAGI. The CDR3 runs to 14 residues. V was trimmed by 0 bases and J by 8 bases, leaving 13 bases between them. CDR3 bases: TGTGCCAGCAGTTACTCGACTGGGGCGTCGGGCTACACCTTC. Protein: CASSYSTGASGYTF.

The table lists this clonotype with many counts. The genes are TRBV4-2 and TRBJ2-7, with D possibly being TRBD1 (5 bases). This CDR3 has 13 amino acids. Germline values: CDR1 LGHNA, CDR2 YNFKEQ. Trimming removed 8 bases at V and 0 bases at J, with 11 bases between. CDR3 coding DNA: TGTGCCAGCTCACCGGACAACTCCTACGAGCAGTACTTC. This sequence encodes CASSPDNSYEQYF.

V usage is TRBV6-6 and J usage is TRBJ2-7; 11 bases fit TRBD1. CDR1 and CDR2 from the germline V gene are MNHNY and SVGAGI (reference sequence). This CDR3 comprises 14 residues. Trimming at V came to 7 bases and at J to 4 bases, leaving 6 bases not matched to a gene. CDR3 in amino acids: CASTGTGGSYEQYF. CDR3 nucleotides: TGTGCCAGCACCGGGACAGGGGGATCGTACGAGCAGTACTTC.

This clonotype was counted a few times. The V call is TRBV7-2, the J call TRBJ1-4; 9 positions match TRBD1. CDR1 is SGHTA and CDR2 is FQGNSA in the germline V gene. Trimming took 5 bases from V and 8 from J; bases not matched to a gene: 12. This CDR3 is 16 amino acids long. CDR3 residues: CASSPVGQGRWEKLFF. The CDR3 DNA follows: TGTGCCAGCAGCCCCGTAGGACAGGGGCGATGGGAAAAACTGTTTTTT.

This clonotype was counted only a few times. V gene TRBV13 combines with J gene TRBJ2-1; 7 bases map to TRBD1. The CDR3 is 15 amino acids. The J segment lost 3 bases and the V segment lost 4 bases, leaving 6 bases of the junction unmatched. Germline CDR1 reads PRHDT; CDR2 reads FYEKMQ (reference sequence). The chain's CDR3 is CASSSGTEGYNEQFF. The CDR3 region has the DNA TGTGCCAGCAGCTCCGGGACAGAGGGCTACAATGAGCAGTTCTTC.

This clonotype was observed once. This chain links TRBV4-1 with TRBJ2-3, with 7 bases lining up with TRBD2. CDR3 size: 16 residues. The V gene end was trimmed by 4 bases and the J gene end by 0 bases; junction bases not matched to a gene: 7. Germline CDR1 reads MGHRA; CDR2 reads YSYEKL. CDR3 bases: TGCGCCAGCAGCCGTGGTCCTAGCGGAAGCACAGATACGCAGTATTTT. Translation gives CASSRGPSGSTDTQYF.

V usage is TRBV2 and J usage is TRBJ2-2, with D unresolved. Looked up from germline, CDR1 is SNHLY and CDR2 is FYNNEI. The CDR3 is 15 amino acids. V was shortened by 3 bases and J by 2 bases, with 10 bases between the two germline ends. This CDR3 reads CASSEDGTNTGELFF. The CDR3 DNA sequence: TGTGCCAGCAGTGAGGACGGCACCAACACCGGGGAGCTGTTTTTT.

The chain employs TRBV10-3 and TRBJ2-7; D ambiguous. The CDR3 is made up of 12 amino acids. Trimming pared 2 bases from V and 3 bases from J, leaving 5 bases between. Germline values: CDR1 ENHRY, CDR2 SYGVKD. CDR3 loop: CAISEGVYEQYF. In nucleotides, the CDR3 is TGTGCCATCAGTGAGGGGGTCTACGAGCAGTACTTC.

J is TRBJ1-3 and V is TRBV11-2; no clear D. This CDR3 is built from 19 residues. Germline V gene lookup returns CDR1 SGHAT and CDR2 FQNNGV. Trimming pared 1 base from V and 0 bases from J, leaving 19 bases between. The CDR3 here is CASSLAVPRKKNSGNTIYF. CDR3 nucleotides: TGTGCCAGCAGCTTAGCTGTGCCCCGTAAGAAGAACTCTGGAAACACCATATATTTT.

The V call is TRBV28, the J call TRBJ2-5; D perhaps matches TRBD1 (5 bases). The J call may be faulty, since TRBJ2-7 better matches the DNA end. CDR3 length: 12 amino acids. Germline CDR1 MDHEN, CDR2 SYDVKM. The CDR3 DNA is TGTGCCAGCAACGCGCAGGGTAGCGAGCAGTACTTC. As protein: CASNAQGSEQYF.

The chain combines TRBV5-1 with TRBJ2-2, with D possibly called TRBD1 or TRBD2 (5 bases each). This CDR3 region has 18 residues. The germline V and J ends were trimmed by 4 bases and 0 bases, with 19 bases remaining between them. Germline-derived CDR1 and CDR2 are SGHRS and YFSETQ. The CDR3 DNA sequence: TGCGCCAGCAGCCGAGGGACCGGTGTCACCGCGAACACCGGGGAGCTGTTTTTT. It yields the protein CASSRGTGVTANTGELFF.

The rearrangement joins TRBV5-1 to TRBJ2-7; D is unclear. The CDR3 is 14 residues long. V lost 0 bases to trimming and J lost 1 base, with 8 bases between them. The germline CDR1 and CDR2 sequences are SGHRS and YFSETQ. CDR3 nucleotide sequence: TGCGCCAGCAGCTTGGCGGTCAATTCCTACGAGCAGTACTTC. Protein sequence: CASSLAVNSYEQYF.

Only a few counts were recorded for this clonotype. V gene TRBV21-1 combines with J gene TRBJ1-1; the table assigns TRBD1, which was not confirmed against the DNA. TRBV21-1 corresponds to a pseudogene. There are 21 residues in the CDR3. The chain's CDR3 is CASSKALRVGQGRYENTEAFF. Here the CDR3 DNA reads TGTGCCAGCAGCAAAGCGCTCAGAGTAGGACAGGGGCGATACGAGAACACTGAAGCTTTCTTT.